A single sample gave rise to the 29 T cell receptor beta chains below, sequenced in a study of blood T cell repertoires in COVID-19. This table comes from immunoSEQ multiplex PCR, and its TCRdb copy is limited to in-frame clones, with some not included. The repertoire holds around 300,000 clones, with over 75% as singletons. Specimen: peripheral blood. Receptors were obtained from a man aged 50 to 60 with active or convalescent COVID-19.

This chain connects TRBV15 to TRBJ1-5; 8 bases fit TRBD1. With V trimmed by 3 bases and J by 6 bases, 16 bases remained unmatched. The CDR3 has 18 amino acids. CDR1 and CDR2 from the germline V gene are LNHNV and YYDKDF (reference sequence). The CDR3 protein is CATSRIDAGGAPGQPQHF. Written as DNA, the CDR3 is TGTGCCACCAGCAGGATTGACGCAGGGGGCGCGCCCGGTCAGCCCCAGCATTTT.

The chain uses TRBV28 and TRBJ1-2, with D uncertain. The V gene's germline CDR1 is MDHEN and CDR2 SYDVKM. The CDR3 has 13 amino acids. Trimming stripped 2 bases from V and 5 bases from J, with 9 bases between. This CDR3 reads CASSLESRYGYTF. For the CDR3, the DNA is TGTGCCAGCAGTTTAGAGTCGCGATATGGCTACACCTTC.

This clone was observed a handful of times. The chain carries TRBV7-8 and TRBJ2-7; D is perhaps TRBD1 (7 bases). Trimming took off 1 base at V and 0 bases at J, with 10 bases between the two ends. Germline-derived CDR1 and CDR2 are SGHVS and FQNEAQ. The CDR3 has 15 amino acids. CDR3 DNA: TGTGCCAGCAGCTTAGGCGGGGACAGCTCCTACGAGCAGTACTTC. It specifies CASSLGGDSSYEQYF.

CDR3 DNA: TGTGCCACGAAGGGGAGGTGGGAGAACACTGAAGCTTTCTTT. Protein: CATKGRWENTEAFF. The chain is built from TRBV19 and TRBJ1-1; D might be TRBD1 (5 bases). The V gene lost 10 bases and the J gene lost 1 base, with 16 bases spanning the gap. This CDR3 region has 14 residues. Germline-derived CDR1 and CDR2 are LNHDA and SQIVND (reference sequence).

The gene calls are TRBV6-2 or TRBV6-3 and TRBJ1-5, with TRBD1 matching 12 bases. This CDR3 is built from 18 residues. With 1 base clipped from V and 7 bases from J, the junction kept 11 bases outside the gene matches. Germline-derived CDR1 and CDR2 are MNHEY and SVGEGT. The chain's CDR3 is CASSYFAGSGTGGQPQHF. For the CDR3, the DNA is TGTGCCAGCAGTTACTTCGCAGGGTCCGGGACAGGGGGCCAGCCCCAGCATTTT.

The V call is TRBV25-1, the J call TRBJ2-7, with TRBD1 identical over 10 bases. This CDR3 is built from 16 residues. From germline, CDR1 is MGHDK and CDR2 SYGVNS. J gave up 3 bases and V 4 bases, and 9 bases lay outside the gene matches. CDR3 coding DNA: TGTGCCAGCAGTGGGACGGACAGGGGGACCATCTACGAGCAGTACTTC. Translating gives CASSGTDRGTIYEQYF.

The chain links TRBV2 to TRBJ2-5, with D unresolved. Germline V CDR1 and CDR2: SNHLY, FYNNEI. The V end lost 3 bases, the J end lost 1 base, and 6 bases lay between the germline ends. This CDR3 has 13 amino acids. The CDR3 reads CASSDEVQETQYF. The DNA for the CDR3 is TGTGCCAGCAGTGATGAGGTCCAAGAGACCCAGTACTTC.

The chain combines TRBV11-1 with TRBJ2-1; D uncertain. Trimming stripped 2 bases from V and 3 bases from J, with 5 bases between. CDR1 and CDR2 from the germline V gene are SGHAT and FQDESV (reference sequence). The CDR3 loop spans 13 amino acids. As DNA, the CDR3 is TGTGCCAGCAGCTTAACTCGCTACAATGAGCAGTTCTTC. Its translation: CASSLTRYNEQFF.

The genes are TRBV4-2 and TRBJ2-7; 7 bases agree with TRBD1. Germline lookup yields CDR1 LGHNA and CDR2 YNFKEQ. This CDR3 contains 15 residues. The ends lost 3 bases at V and 1 base at J; junction bases unmatched: 6. In DNA, the CDR3 is TGTGCCAGCAGCCAGGATAGGACAGGTTCCTACGAGCAGTACTTC. This translates into CASSQDRTGSYEQYF.

This chain connects TRBV19 to TRBJ2-1; a weak D match, TRBD2 (6 bases). Trimming took off 9 bases at V and 0 bases at J, with 21 bases between the two ends. CDR1 and CDR2 from the germline V gene are LNHDA and SQIVND (reference sequence). The CDR3 length is 17 residues. For the CDR3, the DNA is TGTGCCAGCACTCCCGGGACTCCCTACAGCTCCTACAATGAGCAGTTCTTC. It is translated as CASTPGTPYSSYNEQFF.

V usage is TRBV6-5 and J usage is TRBJ1-1, with 8 bases identical to TRBD1. With 6 bases clipped from V and 0 bases from J, the junction kept 0 bases outside the gene matches. The V gene's germline CDR1 is MNHEY and CDR2 SVGAGI. This CDR3 has 13 residues. The CDR3 loop is CASRGQVNTEAFF. As DNA, the CDR3 is TGTGCCAGCAGGGGACAGGTGAACACTGAAGCTTTCTTT.

The sample holds one count of this clone. This chain joins TRBV28 and TRBJ1-3, with TRBD1 matching over 8 bases. The trim removed 8 bases at V and 0 bases at J, leaving 0 bases unmatched. Germline CDR1 MDHEN, CDR2 SYDVKM. The length of the CDR3 is 13 residues. As DNA, the CDR3 is TGTGCCAGCGACAGGGGCTCTGGAAACACCATATATTTT. It codes for CASDRGSGNTIYF.

The CDR3 reads CASSSWTGESNYGYTF. CDR3 in DNA: TGTGCCAGCAGCTCCTGGACAGGGGAGTCAAACTATGGCTACACCTTC. This sequence joins TRBV7-8 and TRBJ1-2; 9 bases line up with TRBD1. CDR1 and CDR2 (germline): SGHVS, FQNEAQ. The CDR3 has 16 amino acids. V shed 4 bases and J 2 bases; nucleotides not matched to a gene: 8.

This chain joins TRBV4-2 and TRBJ2-7, with D possibly being TRBD1 (6 bases). The CDR3 covers 14 residues. The V gene lost 1 base and the J gene lost 6 bases, with 13 bases spanning the gap. The germline V gene has CDR1 LGHNA and CDR2 YNFKEQ. The CDR3 sequence: CASSQGTARGEQYF. DNA of the CDR3: TGTGCCAGCAGCCAAGGGACAGCCAGGGGCGAGCAGTACTTC.

CDR3: CASSLRGRATGELFF. CDR3 nucleotide sequence: TGTGCCAGCAGTTTGAGGGGGCGCGCAACCGGGGAGCTGTTTTTT. The chain uses TRBV27 and TRBJ2-2, with 7 nucleotides matching TRBD1. CDR1 and CDR2 (germline): MNHEY, SMNVEV (reference sequence). The CDR3 is 15 amino acids. V was clipped by 3 bases and J by 5 bases; unmatched bases: 6.

The chain couples TRBV30 to TRBJ1-5; 7 bases are a match to TRBD1. The germline gives CDR1 GTSNPN, CDR2 SVGIG (reference sequence). This CDR3 is built from 15 residues. With V trimmed by 4 bases and J by 6 bases, 12 bases remained unmatched. The CDR3 is CAWTPSTGFAQPQHF. The CDR3 nucleotides read TGTGCCTGGACCCCCTCGACAGGGTTTGCTCAGCCCCAGCATTTT.

The table lists this clone with a count of one. This chain joins TRBV11-2 and TRBJ2-1; 10 nucleotides align to TRBD2. The ends lost 5 bases at V and 4 bases at J; junction bases unmatched: 8. The CDR3 loop spans 16 amino acids. From germline, CDR1 is SGHAT and CDR2 FQNNGV. The CDR3 DNA sequence: TGTGCCAGCAGCCCCCTAGGAGCGGGGGGGTACAATGAGCAGTTCTTC. Protein product: CASSPLGAGGYNEQFF.

This sequence joins TRBV5-6 and TRBJ1-1; tentative D call: TRBD1 (6 bases). V was shortened by 4 bases and J by 0 bases, with 19 bases between the two germline ends. The CDR3 runs to 17 residues. In germline, CDR1 is SGHDT, CDR2 YYEEEE. CDR3 loop: CASSQRQGLRMNTEAFF. CDR3 nucleotide sequence: TGTGCCAGCAGCCAACGCCAGGGGCTCCGGATGAACACTGAAGCTTTCTTT.

The chain uses TRBV21-1 and TRBJ1-6; the table calls TRBD1, which could not be checked here. TRBV21-1 is a recognized pseudogene. This CDR3 has 17 amino acids. The CDR3 region is CASSKGNSPWANSPLHF. The CDR3 coding sequence is TGTGCCAGCAGCAAAGGGAACAGCCCATGGGCAAATTCACCCCTCCACTTT.

This clone was counted once. The chain is built from TRBV7-2 and TRBJ2-2; weak D call: TRBD2 (7 bases). Deletions cut 5 bases from V and 3 bases from J, with 16 bases between. The germline V gene encodes CDR1 SGHTA and CDR2 FQGNSA. CDR3 length: 16 amino acids. CDR3 sequence (DNA): TGTGCCAGCAGCCAAAGGGGCGGGGGCTACACCGGGGAGCTGTTTTTT. This sequence encodes CASSQRGGGYTGELFF.

The V call is TRBV4-3, the J call TRBJ2-7; 7 bases match TRBD1. Unmatched junction bases numbered 0, after V lost 4 bases and J lost 3 bases. Germline V CDR1 and CDR2: LGHNA, YSLEER. This CDR3 is 12 amino acids long. As DNA, the CDR3 is TGCGCCAGCAGCCGGGACAGCTACGAGCAGTACTTC. Translating gives CASSRDSYEQYF.

The V gene is TRBV2, the J gene TRBJ1-2; TRBD1 matches 7 bases. CDR3 length equals 14 residues. V was clipped by 6 bases and J by 3 bases; unmatched bases: 7. Germline CDR1 and CDR2: SNHLY and FYNNEI. CDR3 in DNA: TGTGCCAGCAGCCCCGGGACAGCCTACTATGGCTACACCTTC. Translation gives CASSPGTAYYGYTF.

This clone has only one observation. The gene calls are TRBV24-1 and TRBJ2-1; the match to TRBD1 covers 8 bases. Looked up from germline, CDR1 is KGHDR and CDR2 is SFDVKD. J was trimmed by 5 bases and V by 10 bases; bases with no gene match: 9. The CDR3 consists of 14 residues. As DNA, the CDR3 is TGTGCCACAAAGGGACAGGCGGGCGACAATGAGCAGTTCTTC. Translation gives CATKGQAGDNEQFF.

The chain links TRBV6-5 to TRBJ2-2; tentative D call: TRBD2 (5 bases). With 0 bases removed from V and 7 bases from J, the gap between germline ends came to 12 bases. The CDR3 is 15 residues long. Germline CDR1 MNHEY, CDR2 SVGAGI. CDR3 region: CASSYSPGVLGELFF. CDR3 bases: TGTGCCAGCAGTTACTCGCCCGGGGTACTCGGGGAGCTGTTTTTT.

The chain joins TRBV27 to TRBJ1-5, with D perhaps matching TRBD1 (5 bases). Trimming cost V 2 bases and J 0 bases, with 8 bases left between them. The CDR3 extends over 15 amino acids. CDR1 and CDR2 from the germline V gene are MNHEY and SMNVEV (reference sequence). CDR3 residues: CASSLGAVSNQPQHF. For the CDR3, the DNA is TGTGCCAGCAGTTTAGGGGCAGTTAGCAATCAGCCCCAGCATTTT.

The V and J genes are TRBV14 and TRBJ1-2; D possibly corresponds to TRBD1 (5 bases). CDR3 length equals 13 residues. Germline V CDR1 and CDR2: SGHDN, FVKESK. Trimming removed 4 bases at V and 13 bases at J, with 19 bases between. CDR3 nucleotide sequence: TGTGCCAGCAGCCTTACTTGGAGCTCGGACACCACCTTC. Translation: CASSLTWSSDTTF.

The chain uses TRBV6-5 and TRBJ2-7; 9 bases are a match to TRBD2. From germline, CDR1 is MNHEY and CDR2 SVGAGI. The CDR3 extends over 14 amino acids. The ends lost 6 bases at V and 3 bases at J; junction bases unmatched: 6. This chain's CDR3 is CASSSSGSIYEQYF. CDR3 nucleotides: TGTGCCAGCAGCAGTAGCGGGAGTATCTACGAGCAGTACTTC.

The chain uses TRBV6-5 and TRBJ1-1, with a possible D match to TRBD1 (6 bases). The CDR3 spans 11 residues. CDR1 and CDR2 from the germline V gene are MNHEY and SVGAGI. Trimming took 6 bases from V and 9 from J, leaving 11 bases between them. The CDR3 region has the DNA TGTGCCAGCAGATCCGGGACAAAAGCTTTCTTT. It is translated as CASRSGTKAFF.

The chain uses TRBV2 and TRBJ2-7; TRBD2 aligns across 7 bases. The length of the CDR3 is 14 residues. The germline V gene has CDR1 SNHLY and CDR2 FYNNEI. Trimming removed 4 bases from V and 2 bases from J; junction bases left unmatched: 5. The CDR3 loop reads CASSGPSGPYEQYF. Written as DNA, the CDR3 is TGTGCCAGCAGTGGGCCTAGCGGTCCCTACGAGCAGTACTTC. Filled out from reference TRBV2 and TRBJ2-7, the complete variable domain reads EPEVTQTPSHQVTQMGQEVILRCVPISNHLYFYWYRQILGQKVEFLVSFYNNEISEKSEIFDDQFSVERPDGSNFTLKIRSTKLEDSAMYFCASSGPSGPYEQYFGPGTRLTVT.